These 11 T cell receptor beta chains were all obtained from the same sample, sequenced in a study of identical twins. TCRdb reprocessed the 5' RACE reads via MiXCR and lists one record per CDR3 protein. The sample includes 450,000 to 500,000 distinct CDR3 sequences, roughly an eighth seen only once; the top ten take 0.95% to 1%. These data were also reused for a study on yellow fever vaccine responses in identical twins.

The sequenced material came from CD4+ T cells sorted from blood. All receptors derive from a young woman in good health.

CDR3 DNA sequence: TGTGCCAGCAGTAACTGGTTGGCTAGCGGCCACAATGAGCAGTTCTTC. Translated: CASSNWLASGHNEQFF. J is TRBJ2-1 and V is TRBV7-9; 7 bases line up with TRBD2. J lost 5 bases, V lost 6 bases, and 13 bases had no gene match. Germline V gives CDR1 SEHNR, CDR2 FQNEAQ (reference sequence). The CDR3 is 16 residues long.

This clonotype showed up just a few times. The chain links TRBV12-3 or TRBV12-4 to TRBJ2-5; 11 bases are shared with TRBD1. The CDR3 extends over 15 amino acids. V shed 3 bases, J shed 7 bases, and the junction held 7 bases outside the gene matches. The CDR3: CASSFGTGGGGTQYF. CDR3 DNA sequence: TGTGCCAGCAGTTTTGGGACAGGGGGTGGAGGGACCCAGTACTTC.

This clonotype was seen more than once but under ten times. The V and J genes are TRBV6-6 and TRBJ2-4, with a weak D call TRBD2 (6 bases). The V end was cut by 6 bases, the J end by 10 bases, with 13 bases between. CDR1 MNHNY and CDR2 SVGAGI come from the germline V gene (reference sequence). The CDR3 spans 12 residues. The CDR3 region has the DNA TGTGCCAGCAGCCTCGGCGGGATTATTCAGTACTTC. Protein sequence: CASSLGGIIQYF.

The CDR3 sequence is CASSPRRDQNTEAFF. The CDR3 DNA reads as TGTGCCAGCAGTCCCCGACGGGACCAGAACACTGAAGCTTTCTTT. The V and J genes are TRBV6-1 and TRBJ1-1; the D gene is possibly TRBD1 (5 bases). The CDR3 sequence is 15 residues long. Per germline, CDR1 MNHNS and CDR2 SASEGT. V gave up 5 bases and J gave up 1 base, with 14 bases separating them.

The chain recombines TRBV2 with TRBJ2-6; D might be TRBD2 (6 bases). The CDR3 length is 15 residues. CDR1 and CDR2 (germline): SNHLY, FYNNEI. Trimming pared 7 bases from V and 0 bases from J, leaving 10 bases between. DNA for the CDR3: TGTGCCAGCAACGGGGGTCCCTCTGGGGCCAACGTCCTGACTTTC. Its protein is CASNGGPSGANVLTF.

This clonotype has more than one count but fewer than ten. The J gene is TRBJ2-5, the V gene TRBV7-2; D not certain. The CDR3 covers 14 residues. V was shortened by 5 bases and J by 5 bases, with 15 bases between the two germline ends. Germline V gene lookup returns CDR1 SGHTA and CDR2 FQGNSA. The CDR3 sequence is CASSIRAARETQYF. For the CDR3, the DNA is TGTGCCAGCAGCATCCGGGCCGCCCGGGAGACCCAGTACTTC.

The chain employs TRBV20-1 and TRBJ2-5; D tentatively reads TRBD1 or TRBD2 (5 bases each). The CDR3 is 11 residues long. Germline values: CDR1 DFQATT, CDR2 SNEGSKA (reference sequence). Trimming removed 8 bases from V and 5 bases from J, with 12 bases in between. For the CDR3, the DNA is TGCAGTTGCTCGTGGGGGGAGACCCAGTACTTC. Protein product: CSCSWGETQYF.

The chain joins TRBV3-1 to TRBJ2-7; TRBD1 agrees at 9 bases. Germline V gives CDR1 LGHDT, CDR2 YNNKEL (reference sequence). V trimming: 0 bases; J trimming: 6 bases; junction bases outside the gene matches: 9. CDR3 length: 16 residues. In nucleotides, the CDR3 is TGTGCCAGCAGCCAAGATCGAGGACAGGGGAGGGGCGAGCAGTACTTC. It translates to CASSQDRGQGRGEQYF.

This clonotype was counted between two and nine times. The chain couples TRBV6-1 to TRBJ1-5; no reliable D call. The CDR3 runs 15 residues. CDR1 is MNHNS, CDR2 SASEGT, per germline. The V gene lost 2 bases and the J gene lost 0 bases, with 8 bases spanning the gap. For the CDR3, the DNA is TGTGCCAGCAGTGAAACAGAGAATAGCAATCAGCCCCAGCATTTT. This gives the protein CASSETENSNQPQHF.

The table lists this clonotype with a few counts. The chain is built from TRBV5-1 and TRBJ2-2; 7 nucleotides line up with TRBD2. The length of the CDR3 is 15 residues. Germline assignment: CDR1 SGHRS and CDR2 YFSETQ. J lost 3 bases, V lost 1 base, and 3 bases had no gene match. In DNA form, the CDR3 reads TGCGCCAGCAGCTTGCAGGGAGGGGACACCGGGGAGCTGTTTTTT. This encodes CASSLQGGDTGELFF. Together with reference TRBV5-1 and TRBJ2-2, the CDR3 gives the full variable domain: KAGVTQTPRYLIKTRGQQVTLSCSPISGHRSVSWYQQTPGQGLQFLFEYFSETQRNKGNFPGRFSGRQFSNSRSEMNVSTLELGDSALYLCASSLQGGDTGELFFGEGSRLTVL.

V usage is TRBV5-6 and J usage is TRBJ2-2; D gene unclear. CDR1 is SGHDT and CDR2 is YYEEEE in the germline V gene. The length of the CDR3 is 13 residues. Trimming removed 2 bases at V and 6 bases at J, with 8 bases between. DNA of the CDR3: TGTGCCAGCAGCTTAACCTGGGCCGGGGAGCTGTTTTTT. Amino acids: CASSLTWAGELFF.